A selection of T cell receptor beta chains follows, all from one sample in a study of T cell responses to AZD1222 COVID-19 vaccine. The assay was immunoSEQ multiplex PCR, and TCRdb's table has in-frame clones only and misses some. The sample has 130,000 or so clones, roughly nine tenths seen once. Here the sequenced sample was peripheral blood, taken on day 0 of AZD1222 vaccination. These receptors were collected from an adult in good health. The CDR3 runs from the conserved cysteine through the conserved F or W. D genes are given only for firm matches.

v_gene,d_gene,CDR3aa
TRBV29-1,-,CSTGGTDSYEQYF
TRBV28,TRBD1,CASSRQGANYGYTF
TRBV4-3,-,CASSEPGPSSYNSPLHF
TRBV11-2,TRBD1,CASSRTRGRETQYF
TRBV6-2/TRBV6-3,TRBD2,CASSSGVDITGELFF
TRBV19,-,CASSIRRVDGYTF
TRBV28,-,CASSFFSRRYNYGYTF
TRBV7-2,-,CASSLPPVRGSPLHF
TRBV10-3,TRBD1,CAIRDRGNQPQHF
TRBV7-9,TRBD2,CASSLSGGTHNEQFF
TRBV27,-,CASRTGSAEAFF
TRBV27,-,CASTPWVRGGGSDTQYF
TRBV7-9,TRBD2,CASSLTSGAYNEQFF
TRBV7-2,-,CASSPTGIGANEKLFF
TRBV7-2,TRBD1,CASSRTGHTEAFF
TRBV5-6,TRBD2,CASSFSTSVGLYEQFF
TRBV4-3,TRBD1,CASSQVGDRGIYEQYF
TRBV11-2,-,CASSFGFDNEQFF
TRBV9,-,CASSPREFSGNTIYF
TRBV15,-,CATSRDGGEKLFF
TRBV30,TRBD2,CAWSGLAGGGEQFF
TRBV28,-,CASRTAVDTQYF
TRBV5-4,-,CASSLSHRANYGYTF
TRBV18,-,CASSEDRSNSPLHF
TRBV19,-,CASSVRQDDGEQYF
TRBV2,-,CASSYGQPTYNSPLHF
TRBV4-2,TRBD1,CASSHTDRDTGAFF
TRBV6-5,-,CASGRSISYEQYF
TRBV28,-,CASTLTVNQPQHF
TRBV6-5,-,CASSYRGRGYGYTF
TRBV4-1,-,CASSPRPLRATYEQYF
TRBV6-2/TRBV6-3,-,CASSYSGAGANVLTF
TRBV28,-,CASSPIGTVSGYTF
TRBV7-2,-,CASSLQPGGVAYEQYF
TRBV6-5,-,CASSQIGGGEKLFF
TRBV19,TRBD1,CASSISPTGANEKLFF
TRBV7-9,TRBD1,CASSVWTGMNTEAFF
TRBV6-5,TRBD2,CASSYSNSGSAETQYF
TRBV28,-,CASSLPESRRNTEAFF
TRBV28,-,CASSLQNSEAFF
TRBV19,TRBD2,CASSPRTSGLVTDTQYF
TRBV7-9,-,CASSPVGGGELFF
TRBV5-4,-,CASSLGRFWGSTDTQYF